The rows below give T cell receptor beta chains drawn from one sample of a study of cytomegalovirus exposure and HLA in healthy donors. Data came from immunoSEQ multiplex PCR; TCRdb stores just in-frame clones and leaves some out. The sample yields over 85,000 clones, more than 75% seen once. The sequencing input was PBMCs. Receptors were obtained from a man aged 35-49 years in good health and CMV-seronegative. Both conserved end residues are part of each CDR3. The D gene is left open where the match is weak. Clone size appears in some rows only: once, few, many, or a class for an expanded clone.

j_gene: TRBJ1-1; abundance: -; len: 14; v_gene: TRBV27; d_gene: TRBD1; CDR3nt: TGTGCCAGCAGGAAACAGGGGATTATGACTGAAGCTTTCTTT; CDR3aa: CASRKQGIMTEAFF
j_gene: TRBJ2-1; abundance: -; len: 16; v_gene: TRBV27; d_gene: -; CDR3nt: TGTGCCAGCAGTTGGTCAACCCCGAGCTCCTACAATGAGCAGTTCTTC; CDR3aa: CASSWSTPSSYNEQFF
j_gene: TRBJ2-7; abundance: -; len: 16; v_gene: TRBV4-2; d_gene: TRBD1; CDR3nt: TGTGCCAGCAGCCGAGAGGGACAGGGGTCGAACTACGAGCAGTACTTC; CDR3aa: CASSREGQGSNYEQYF
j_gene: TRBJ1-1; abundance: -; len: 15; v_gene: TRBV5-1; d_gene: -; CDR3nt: TGCGCCAGCAGGGTACTGAGCCAAGCGAACACTGAAGCTTTCTTT; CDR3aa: CASRVLSQANTEAFF
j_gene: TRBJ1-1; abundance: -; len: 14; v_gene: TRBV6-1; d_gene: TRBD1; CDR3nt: TGTGCCAGCAGCGGGAGGGGGCTCTACACTGAAGCTTTCTTT; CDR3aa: CASSGRGLYTEAFF
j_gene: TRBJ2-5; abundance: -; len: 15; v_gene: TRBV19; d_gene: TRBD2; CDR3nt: TGTGCCAGTATTGGAACTAGCGGGGGTGAAGAGACCCAGTACTTC; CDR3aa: CASIGTSGGEETQYF
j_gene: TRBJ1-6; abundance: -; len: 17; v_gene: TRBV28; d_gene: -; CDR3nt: TGTGCCAGCAGTTTACCAGTAGGCGGCTCCTATAATTCACCCCTCCACTTT; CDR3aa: CASSLPVGGSYNSPLHF
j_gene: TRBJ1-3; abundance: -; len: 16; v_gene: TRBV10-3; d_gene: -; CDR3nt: TGTGCCATCAGTGAGTCCTCAGGCCCCTCTGGAAACACCATATATTTT; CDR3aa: CAISESSGPSGNTIYF
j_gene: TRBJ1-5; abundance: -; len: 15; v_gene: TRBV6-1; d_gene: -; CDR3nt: TGTGCCAGCAGTGAAGCGGGTGGGGGGTTTCAGCCCCAGCATTTT; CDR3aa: CASSEAGGGFQPQHF
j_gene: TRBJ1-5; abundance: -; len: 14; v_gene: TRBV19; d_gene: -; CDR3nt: TGTGCCAGTAGCACAGTAGACCCAAATCAGCCCCAGCATTTT; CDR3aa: CASSTVDPNQPQHF
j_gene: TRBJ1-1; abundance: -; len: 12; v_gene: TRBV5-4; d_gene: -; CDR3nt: TGTGCCAGCAGTCTTTACCGGTCTGAAGCTTTCTTT; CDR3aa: CASSLYRSEAFF
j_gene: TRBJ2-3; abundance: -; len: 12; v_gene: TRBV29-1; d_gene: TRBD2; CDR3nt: TGCAGCGTTGAAGGGCTAGCGGAGACGCAGTATTTT; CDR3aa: CSVEGLAETQYF
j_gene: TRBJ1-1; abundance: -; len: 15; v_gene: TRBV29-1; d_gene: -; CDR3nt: TGCAGCGGCTCAAAAGGGGGGGGGATGAACACTGAAGCTTTCTTT; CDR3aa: CSGSKGGGMNTEAFF
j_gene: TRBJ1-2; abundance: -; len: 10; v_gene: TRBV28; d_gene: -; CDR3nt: TGTGCCAGCGCAGGCTATGGCTACACCTTC; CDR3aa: CASAGYGYTF
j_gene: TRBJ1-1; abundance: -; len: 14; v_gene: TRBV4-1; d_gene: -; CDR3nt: TGCGCCAGCAGCCAAGGGAGGGGGAACACTGAAGCTTTCTTT; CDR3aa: CASSQGRGNTEAFF
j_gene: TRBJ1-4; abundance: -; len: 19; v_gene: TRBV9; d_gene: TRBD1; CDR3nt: TGTGCCAGCAGCGTAGAATCTCTCCGACAGGGGGCAACTAATGAAAAACTGTTTTTT; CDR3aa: CASSVESLRQGATNEKLFF
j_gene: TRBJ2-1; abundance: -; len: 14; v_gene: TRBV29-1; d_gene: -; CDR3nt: TGCAGCGTTGAAGATCGGCCCGGGCGGGATGAGCAGTTCTTC; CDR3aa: CSVEDRPGRDEQFF
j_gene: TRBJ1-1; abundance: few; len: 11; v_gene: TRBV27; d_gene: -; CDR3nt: TGTGCCAGCATGCTGGGGGGGGACGCTTTCTTT; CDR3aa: CASMLGGDAFF
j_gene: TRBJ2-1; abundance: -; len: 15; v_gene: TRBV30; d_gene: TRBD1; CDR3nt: TGTGCCTGGAGTAATCTGGGACAGGGCTACAATGAGCAGTTCTTC; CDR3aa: CAWSNLGQGYNEQFF
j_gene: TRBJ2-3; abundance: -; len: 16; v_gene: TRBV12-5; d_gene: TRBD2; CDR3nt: TGTGCTAGTGGTTTGGTACTGGGGGGGAAAACAGATACGCAGTATTTT; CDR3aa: CASGLVLGGKTDTQYF
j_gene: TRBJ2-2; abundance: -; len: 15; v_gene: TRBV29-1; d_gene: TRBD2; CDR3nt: TGCAGCGTACGTCTAGCGGGGGTCCCGGGCGGGGAGCTGTTTTTT; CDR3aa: CSVRLAGVPGGELFF
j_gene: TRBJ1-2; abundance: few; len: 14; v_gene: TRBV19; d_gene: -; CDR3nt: TGTGCCAGTAGTATAGTGTCCGGTGACTATGGCTACACCTTC; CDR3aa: CASSIVSGDYGYTF
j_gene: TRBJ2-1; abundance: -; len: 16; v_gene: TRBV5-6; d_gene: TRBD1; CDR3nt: TGTGCCAGCAGCAATAGACCGGGACAGAGCTACAATGAGCAGTTCTTC; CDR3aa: CASSNRPGQSYNEQFF
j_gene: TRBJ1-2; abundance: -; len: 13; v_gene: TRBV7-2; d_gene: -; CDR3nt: TGTGCCAGCAGCCCGGGATCAAACTATGGCTACACCTTC; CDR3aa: CASSPGSNYGYTF
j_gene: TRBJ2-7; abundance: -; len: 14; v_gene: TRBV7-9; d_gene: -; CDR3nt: TGTGCCAGCAGCTTAGGAGACTGGGCCTACGAGCAGTACTTC; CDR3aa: CASSLGDWAYEQYF
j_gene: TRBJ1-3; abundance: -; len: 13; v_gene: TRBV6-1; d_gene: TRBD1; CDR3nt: TGTGTCGGACAGACAGGGGCTGGAAACACCATATATTTT; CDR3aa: CVGQTGAGNTIYF
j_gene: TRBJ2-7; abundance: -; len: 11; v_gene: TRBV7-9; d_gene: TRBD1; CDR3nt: TGTGCCAGCAGCTATGGGGACAGTCCATACTTC; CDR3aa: CASSYGDSPYF
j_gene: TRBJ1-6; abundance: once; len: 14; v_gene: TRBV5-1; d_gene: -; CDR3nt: TGCGCCAGCGCAGAGGGATCCTATAATTCACCCCTCCACTTT; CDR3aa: CASAEGSYNSPLHF
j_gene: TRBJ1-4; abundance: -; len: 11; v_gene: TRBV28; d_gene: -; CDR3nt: TGTGCCAGCACCTCCAATGAAAAACTGTTTTTT; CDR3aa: CASTSNEKLFF
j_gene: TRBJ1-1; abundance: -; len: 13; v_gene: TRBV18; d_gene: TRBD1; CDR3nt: TGTGCCAGCTCACCAACAGGGGATACTGAAGCTTTCTTT; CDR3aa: CASSPTGDTEAFF
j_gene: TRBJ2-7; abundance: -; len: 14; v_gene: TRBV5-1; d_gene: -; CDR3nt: TGCGCCAGCAGCGCCGGACAGCAAACCTACGAGCAGTACTTC; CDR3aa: CASSAGQQTYEQYF
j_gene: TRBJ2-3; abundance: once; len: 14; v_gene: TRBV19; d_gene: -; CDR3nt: TGTGCCAGTAGTATAGCCAGGGGAGGGGATACGCAGTATTTT; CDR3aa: CASSIARGGDTQYF
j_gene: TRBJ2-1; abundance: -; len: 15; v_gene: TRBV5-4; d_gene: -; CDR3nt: TGTGCCAGCAGCTTCCCAAGCGGGCCGTACAATGAGCAGTTCTTC; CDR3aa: CASSFPSGPYNEQFF
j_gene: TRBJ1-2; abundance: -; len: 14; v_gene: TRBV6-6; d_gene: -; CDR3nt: TGTGCCAGCAGGGAGTCCGGATCCGGTGGTGGCTACACCTTC; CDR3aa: CASRESGSGGGYTF
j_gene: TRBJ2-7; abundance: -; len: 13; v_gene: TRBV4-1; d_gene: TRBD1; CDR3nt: TGCGCCAGCAGCCAAGCCACAGGGGGCGAGCAGTACTTC; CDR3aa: CASSQATGGEQYF
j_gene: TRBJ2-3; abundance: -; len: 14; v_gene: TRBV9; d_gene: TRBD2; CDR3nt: TGTGCCAGCAGCGAGACTAGCGGGGCAGATACGCAGTATTTT; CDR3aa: CASSETSGADTQYF
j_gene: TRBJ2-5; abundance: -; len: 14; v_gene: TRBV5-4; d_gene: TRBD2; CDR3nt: TGTGCCAGCAGCCGCGGGGGGGCCGAGGAGACCCAGTACTTC; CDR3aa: CASSRGGAEETQYF
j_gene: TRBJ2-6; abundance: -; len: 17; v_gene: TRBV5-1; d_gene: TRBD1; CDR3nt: TGCGCCAGCAGCTGGAAGGACAGGGGAGCAGGGGCCAACGTCCTGACTTTC; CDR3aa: CASSWKDRGAGANVLTF
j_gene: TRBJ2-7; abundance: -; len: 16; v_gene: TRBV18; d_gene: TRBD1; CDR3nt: TGTGCCAGCTCACTAGGACAGGGGAGTCTCTCCTACGAGCAGTACTTC; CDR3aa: CASSLGQGSLSYEQYF
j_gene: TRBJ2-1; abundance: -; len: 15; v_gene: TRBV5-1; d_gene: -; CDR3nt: TGCGCCAGCAGCTTGGCCGGGGTGTCCTACAATGAGCAGTTCTTC; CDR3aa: CASSLAGVSYNEQFF
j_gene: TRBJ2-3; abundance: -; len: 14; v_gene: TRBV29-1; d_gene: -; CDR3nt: TGCAGCGACCTGTCAGGGGGGCGCGAAGATACGCAGTATTTT; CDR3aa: CSDLSGGREDTQYF
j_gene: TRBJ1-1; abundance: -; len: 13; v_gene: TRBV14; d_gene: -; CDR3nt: TGTGCCAGCAGCCAACAGGGGAACACTGAAGCTTTCTTT; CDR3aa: CASSQQGNTEAFF
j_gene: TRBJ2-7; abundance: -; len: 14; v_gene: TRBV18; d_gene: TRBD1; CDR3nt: TGTGCCAGCTCACCGGGGACAGGGGGCGAAGAGCAGTACTTC; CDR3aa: CASSPGTGGEEQYF
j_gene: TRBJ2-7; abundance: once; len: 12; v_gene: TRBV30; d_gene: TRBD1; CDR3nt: TGTGCCTGGACAGGGGGCCCCTACGAGCAGTACTTC; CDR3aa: CAWTGGPYEQYF
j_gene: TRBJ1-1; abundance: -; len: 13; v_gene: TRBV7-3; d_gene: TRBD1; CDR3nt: TGTGCCAGCAGCTTAGAGGGGGCAGCTGAAGCTTTCTTT; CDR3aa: CASSLEGAAEAFF
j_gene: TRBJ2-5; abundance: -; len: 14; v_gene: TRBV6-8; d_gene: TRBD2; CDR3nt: TGTGCCAGCACGAGAGCGGGGGACCAAGAGACCCAGTACTTC; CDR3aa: CASTRAGDQETQYF
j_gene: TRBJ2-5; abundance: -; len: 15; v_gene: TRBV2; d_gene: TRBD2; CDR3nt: TGTGCCAGCTTCCGAGGGGCGGGGGGGCAAGAGACCCAGTACTTC; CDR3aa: CASFRGAGGQETQYF
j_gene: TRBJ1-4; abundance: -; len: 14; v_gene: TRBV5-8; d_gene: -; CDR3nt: TGTGCCAGCAGACTGTTAAGAAAAAATGAAAAACTGTTTTTT; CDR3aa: CASRLLRKNEKLFF
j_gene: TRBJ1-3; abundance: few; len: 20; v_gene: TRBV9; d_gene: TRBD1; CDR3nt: TGTGCCAGCAGCGTAGGGTTCGGGGGCAGGGGGCGAAACTCTGGAAACACCATATATTTT; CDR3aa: CASSVGFGGRGRNSGNTIYF
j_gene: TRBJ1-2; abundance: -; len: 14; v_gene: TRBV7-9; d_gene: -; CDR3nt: TGTGCCAGCAGCTTGGGGGACACCATCTATGGCTACACCTTC; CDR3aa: CASSLGDTIYGYTF
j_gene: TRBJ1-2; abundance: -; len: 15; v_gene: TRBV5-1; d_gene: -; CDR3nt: TGCGCCAGGACAACGACAGAACTATTTAACTATGGCTACACCTTC; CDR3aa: CARTTTELFNYGYTF
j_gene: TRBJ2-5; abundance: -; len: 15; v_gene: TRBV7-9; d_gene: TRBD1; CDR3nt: TGTGCCAGCAGCTCCCCCACCGGGACAGAGAAGACCCAGTACTTC; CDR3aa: CASSSPTGTEKTQYF
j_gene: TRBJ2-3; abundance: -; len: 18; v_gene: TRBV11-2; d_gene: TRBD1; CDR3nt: TGTGCCAGCAGTTTGGACAGGGTGGCCCCTCGAGGAACAGATACGCAGTATTTT; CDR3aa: CASSLDRVAPRGTDTQYF